This TCR beta chain was obtained from a study of blood T cell repertoires in COVID-19. Background on the study: The cDNA or gDNA used as material had been derived from T cells, B-cell-depleted T cells, or PBMCs.

Study processing details: Nucleated cell counts were estimated from reference gene primer amplification. Profiling relied on immunoSEQ multiplex PCR, and the TCRdb table lists in-frame clones only, not all of them. V and J calls and clone size follow that table, whereas D and trimming were derived from the DNA. The table records some 400,000 clones, about 87% of them present only once. The Seattle patients, enrolled during active infection, were followed longitudinally. This CDR3 contains 14 residues. The germline CDR1 and CDR2 sequences are SGHRS and YFSETQ. After removal of 4 bases from V and 9 bases from J, the junction contained 2 bases not matched to a gene.

Material: peripheral blood. The clonotype originates from a woman aged 25 to 39 with COVID-19, enrolled during active disease. V is TRBV5-1 and J is TRBJ2-1; 15 bases agree with TRBD2. DNA of the CDR3: TGCGCCAGCAGCGGGACTAGCGGGAGGACTGAGCAGTTCTTC. It encodes CASSGTSGRTEQFF.